The sequence of this T cell receptor beta chain was determined in a study of cytomegalovirus exposure and HLA in healthy donors. Findings and limits, study-wide: Reports showed the classifier diagnosing cytomegalovirus status with high specificity and sensitivity. Previously analyzed data showed that most TCR beta V segments were productive at a frequency of about 87% or about 30%. Investigators reported approximately 170 TCR beta chains as tied to cytomegalovirus. Analyses of presence and absence presupposed an approximately uniform sequencing depth across donors.

Trimming cost V 5 bases and J 0 bases, with 10 bases left between them. CDR1 SGHVS and CDR2 FQNEAQ come from the germline V gene. The CDR3 spans 14 residues. For this clone: Its cognate antigen is unknown.

Primers: 60 Vbeta forward and 13 Jbeta reverse. TCRdb's copy holds only in-frame clones and misses some; the assay was immunoSEQ multiplex PCR. The data contain 150,000 to 200,000 clones, around three quarters of them singletons. The TCR sequence derives from a woman aged 25-40 years in good health and CMV-seropositive. V gene TRBV7-8 combines with J gene TRBJ1-1, with D uncertain. The sequenced sample consisted of PBMCs. CDR3 protein: CASSAFTVNTEAFF. The DNA of the CDR3 is TGTGCCAGCAGCGCGTTCACTGTGAACACTGAAGCTTTCTTT.